One and the same sample provided the 20 T cell receptor delta chains below, sequenced in a study of γδ T cells in repeated Plasmodium falciparum infection. Gammadelta T cells were flow-sorted from PBMC into Vgamma9/Vdelta2+ and Vdelta2-negative populations for bulk analysis. TCRdb used CATT to re-call clones from the multiplex PCR reads. The sample holds more than 70,000 delta-chain clones, 0.75% to 1% seen once. Sequences were obtained from gamma-delta T cells from blood. The receptors were sampled from a pool of human donors (malaria-infected and uninfected, not separated).

This clone was seen a few times. The mismatch at residue 3 between this DNA's translation and the TCRdb protein of a much larger clone likely reflects a read error; the protein shown is translated from the DNA. The chain links TRDV2 to TRDJ1; TRDD3 aligns across 11 bases. TCRdb does not report a J gene; here it was assigned by matching the DNA to germline references. Germline assignment: CDR1 GEAIGNYY and CDR2 EKD. This CDR3 is 21 amino acids long. CDR3 sequence (DNA): TGTGCCTATGACACCGTTCTACTGGGGGATAAAAGGGGTCGGAGCACCGATAAACTCATCTTT. It is translated as CAYDTVLLGDKRGRSTDKLIF.

This clone was seen only a few times. The protein given by TCRdb reflects a much larger clone and differs at residue 10 from this DNA's translation, likely from a read error; the protein shown is the DNA's translation. The chain has TRDV1 and TRDJ1; 10 positions match TRDD3. The J gene is not listed in TCRdb, so it was assigned here from a DNA match to germline. V dropped 7 bases and J dropped 1; count of bases not matched to a gene: 9. This CDR3 spans 16 amino acids. Germline CDR1 TSWWSYY, CDR2 QGS. The CDR3 nucleotides are TGTGCTCTTGCGAGAGGGGGATACGTCGGCACCGATAAACTCATCTTT. It yields the protein CALARGGYVGTDKLIF.

Worth noting for this clone: Given a far larger clone just one base away, this is likely a sequencing read error. The chain carries TRDV1 and TRDJ1, with D perhaps matching TRDD3 (7 bases). This CDR3 spans 28 amino acids. Looked up from germline, CDR1 is TSWWSYY and CDR2 is QGS. This CDR3 reads CALGERKDERGKSLRIPRGGWSVDRLIF. In DNA, the CDR3 is TGTGCTCTTGGGGAACGAAAGGACGAAAGGGGAAAGTCCCTACGTATTCCTAGGGGGGGATGGTCGGTCGATAGACTCATCTTT.

This clone has only a few counts. TCRdb lists the protein of a much larger clone for this DNA, which differs at residue 10, so this is likely a read error; the protein given here is translated from the DNA itself. The chain couples TRDV2 to TRDJ1, with TRDD3 matching 7 bases. TCRdb carries no J gene annotation; the J gene was assigned here by matching the DNA with germline. J gave up 0 bases and V 1 base, and 13 bases lay outside the gene matches. Germline V gene lookup returns CDR1 GEAIGNYY and CDR2 EKD. The CDR3 is 18 residues long. CDR3 amino acids: CACDTVGGGHPNTDKLIF. CDR3 sequence (DNA): TGTGCCTGTGACACAGTGGGTGGGGGACACCCGAACACCGATAAACTCATCTTT.

Turning to this clone: TCRdb records a much larger clone's protein for this DNA, with a difference at residue 16 that likely arises from a read error; the protein given is the translation of the DNA. The V and J genes are TRDV1 and TRDJ1; D might be TRDD3 (6 bases). Germline-derived CDR1 and CDR2 are TSWWSYY and QGS. This CDR3 has 18 residues. The CDR3 sequence: CALGVYKPVGSDTRKPIF. CDR3 sequence (DNA): TGTGCTCTTGGGGTCTATAAACCGGTAGGTAGTGATACGCGTAAACCCATCTTT.

In its sample, this clone was seen a few times. The TCRdb protein, from a much larger clone, departs from this DNA's translation at residue 21, likely by read error; the protein shown derives from the DNA. The chain is built from TRDV1 and TRDJ1; 8 nucleotides agree with TRDD3. CDR1 and CDR2 (germline): TSWWSYY, QGS. The CDR3 sequence is 23 residues long. CDR3 region: CALGELALPNFQFGIRVTDKPIF. The CDR3 DNA reads TGTGCTCTTGGGGAACTAGCCCTACCCAACTTCCAGTTTGGGATACGCGTAACCGATAAACCCATCTTT.

This clone was picked up a small number of times. It differs at one base from a far larger clone, so likely a read error. At the DNA level, this CDR3 is encoded by other sequences in the same sample as well. V usage is TRDV1 and J usage is TRDJ1, with D perhaps TRDD2 (6 bases). Matching the DNA to germline supplied the J gene, which TCRdb does not give. The V end lost 6 bases, the J end lost 3 bases, and 59 bases lay between the germline ends. This CDR3 has 29 amino acids. Germline V gene sequence: CDR1 TSWWSYY, CDR2 QGS. CDR3 DNA sequence: TGTGCTCTTGGAGTCCCCTTGGGGCTACAGAGCGGGACCCTCCTACAGGGCTGGGTGCATACGGTTCGGGCCGATAAACTCATCTTT. Translated: CALGVPLGLQSGTLLQGWVHTVRADKLIF.

Regarding this clone: A far larger clone lies a single base away; this is likely a read error. This sample also contains other DNA sequences that code for the same CDR3. The chain carries TRDV1 and TRDJ1; D not certain. The J gene, left out of TCRdb, was set here by checking the DNA against germline. Looked up from germline, CDR1 is TSWWSYY and CDR2 is QGS. The length of the CDR3 is 18 residues. Trimming removed 2 bases at V and 0 bases at J, with 19 bases between. Here the CDR3 DNA reads TGTGCTCTTGGGGAAACGGGAACAGTCGTACAAAACACCGATAAACTCATCTTT. This sequence encodes CALGETGTVVQNTDKLIF.

This clone has just a few counts. A far larger clone is a single base away, which makes a read error likely. This sample also contains other DNA sequences that code for the same CDR3. The J gene is TRDJ1, the V gene TRDV2, with TRDD3 matching over 7 bases. Assignment of the J gene here rests on matching the DNA to germline, because TCRdb gives none. Germline V lookup: CDR1 GEAIGNYY, CDR2 EKD. V was clipped by 2 bases and J by 4 bases; unmatched bases: 21. The CDR3 runs 19 residues. CDR3 in DNA: TGTGCCTGTGACAGACTTCCCCGCGGGATACAGAACGACGACGATAAACTCATCTTT. Encoded protein: CACDRLPRGIQNDDDKLIF.

To note about this clone: TCRdb's listed protein matches a much larger clone and diverges from this DNA's translation at residue 13, likely through a read error; the protein shown comes from the DNA. The chain combines TRDV1 with TRDJ1, with a weak D call TRDD2 (6 bases). TCRdb carries no J gene annotation; the J gene was assigned here by matching the DNA with germline. The germline V gene encodes CDR1 TSWWSYY and CDR2 QGS. The length of the CDR3 is 16 residues. The chain's CDR3 is CALGRRGISSSDRLIF. CDR3 DNA sequence: TGTGCTCTTGGGCGCCGAGGGATTTCTTCCTCCGATAGACTCATCTTT.

On this clone itself: This likely reflects a read error, since a far larger clone is one base away. Other DNA sequences from this sample encode an identical CDR3 as well. The J gene is TRDJ1, the V gene TRDV1; 12 bases are shared with TRDD3. Assignment of the J gene here rests on matching the DNA to germline, because TCRdb gives none. The V gene end was trimmed by 6 bases and the J gene end by 2 bases; junction bases not matched to a gene: 25. The CDR3 is 22 residues long. Germline V lookup: CDR1 TSWWSYY, CDR2 QGS. DNA for the CDR3: TGTGCTCTTGGAGAATCCTTCTCTTCCTCGCTACTGGGGGATACTGGGACCGATAAACTCATCTTT. Encoded protein: CALGESFSSSLLGDTGTDKLIF.

This clone was counted only a few times. It is likely a read error: a sequence one base away is far more abundant. Other DNA sequences in the sample encode the same CDR3. The CDR3 coding sequence is TGTGCTTGTGACACGATATCCTCTGTGGGCGATAAACTCATCTTT. This sequence encodes CACDTISSVGDKLIF. The rearrangement uses TRDV2 and TRDJ1; D unresolved. The J gene is absent in TCRdb and was assigned here via DNA matching to germline. Germline values: CDR1 GEAIGNYY, CDR2 EKD. CDR3 length: 15 amino acids.

The table lists this clone with a few counts. With a far larger clone one base away, a read error is the likely cause. This sample includes further DNA sequences coding for the same CDR3. The rearrangement uses TRDV2 and TRDJ3, with 12 bases aligning to TRDD3. TCRdb gives no J gene; it was assigned here by matching the DNA to germline. The CDR3 is 19 amino acids. Germline values: CDR1 GEAIGNYY, CDR2 EKD. The CDR3 DNA reads TGTGCCTGCGACACGGTACTGGGGGATACCTCCTGGGACACCCGACAGATGTTTTTC. As protein: CACDTVLGDTSWDTRQMFF.

This clone was recorded a few times. TCRdb's listed protein matches a much larger clone and diverges from this DNA's translation at residue 7, likely through a read error; the protein shown comes from the DNA. The chain carries TRDV1 and TRDJ1; the D gene is possibly TRDD2 (5 bases). The CDR3 covers 18 residues. Germline-derived CDR1 and CDR2 are TSWWSYY and QGS. V lost 4 bases and J 5 bases, leaving 26 bases between the germline ends. CDR3 residues: CALGGTLPTWVLVDKLIF. CDR3 DNA sequence: TGTGCTCTTGGGGGCACCCTCCCCACTTGGGTCCTAGTGGATAAACTCATCTTT.

Note on this clone: The protein TCRdb lists belongs to a much larger clone and differs from this DNA's translation at residue 12, which points to a read error; the protein shown is made from the DNA. The chain employs TRDV1 and TRDJ1; tentative D call: TRDD3 (7 bases). The J gene, not given by TCRdb, was assigned here from a germline match of the nucleotide sequence. Between the trimmed V and J ends, which lost 1 base and 4 bases, there was a span of 52 bases. This CDR3 has 28 residues. Per the germline V gene, CDR1 is TSWWSYY and CDR2 is QGS. The CDR3 DNA is TGTGCTCTTGGGGAACGAAAGGACGAAAGGGGAGAGTCCCTACGTATTCCTAGGGGGGGATGGTCGGTCGATAAACTCATCTTT. Translation gives CALGERKDERGESLRIPRGGWSVDKLIF.

Remarks on this clone: The TCRdb protein, from a much larger clone, departs from this DNA's translation at residue 7, likely by read error; the protein shown derives from the DNA. This chain uses TRDV1 with TRDJ1; D is possibly TRDD2 (9 bases). Since TCRdb gives no J gene, matching the DNA to germline was used here to assign it. This CDR3 contains 24 residues. The germline V gene encodes CDR1 TSWWSYY and CDR2 QGS. V shed 2 bases and J shed 0 bases, with 37 bases lying between them. The CDR3 DNA is TGTGCTCTTGGGGAAAAGGCGAGCCCCTTCCTACTACATTACTGGGGGCCGGACACCGATAAACTCATCTTT. This codes for CALGEKASPFLLHYWGPDTDKLIF.

As to this clone: Translating this DNA gives a protein that differs at residue 17 from the TCRdb one, which belongs to a much larger clone; a read error is likely, and the protein shown is this translation. The chain links TRDV1 to TRDJ1, with D perhaps being TRDD1 or TRDD3 (6 bases each). The J gene, not given by TCRdb, was assigned here from a germline match of the nucleotide sequence. The CDR3 sequence is 21 residues long. The V gene's germline CDR1 is TSWWSYY and CDR2 QGS. Written as DNA, the CDR3 is TGTGCTCTTGGGTCCCCTCCAGGGAAATACGGTTCTGGGGCCGACACCGGTAAACTCATCTTT. Translated, it gives CALGSPPGKYGSGADTGKLIF.

Details on this clone: TCRdb's entry gives the protein of a much larger clone, which mismatches this DNA's translation at residue 8, likely from a read error; the protein reported here is translated from the DNA. The gene calls are TRDV1 and TRDJ1; D is ambiguous. Germline assignment: CDR1 TSWWSYY and CDR2 QGS. Trimming stripped 2 bases from V and 0 bases from J, with 19 bases between. The CDR3 covers 18 residues. CDR3 loop: CALGEYTCVWVYTDKLIF. DNA of the CDR3: TGTGCTCTTGGGGAATACACCTGCGTTTGGGTTTACACCGATAAACTCATCTTT.

This clone was seen at least ten times. The protein held in TCRdb is that of a much larger clone and does not match this DNA's translation at residue 13, likely because of a read error; the protein shown is translated from the DNA. This chain links TRDV2 with TRDJ3; TRDD3 is a possible D gene (6 bases). Germline V CDR1 and CDR2: GEAIGNYY, EKD. This CDR3 is built from 19 residues. In DNA form, the CDR3 reads TGTGCCTGTGACACTGGGGGGTACCTAAGCTCCTGGGGCACCCGACAGATGTTTTTC. Its protein product is CACDTGGYLSSWGTRQMFF.

This clone was observed a handful of times. The protein recorded in TCRdb matches a much larger clone and deviates from this DNA's translation at residue 10, suggesting a read error; the protein here is obtained by translating the DNA. The chain links TRDV1 to TRDJ1; 7 bases align to TRDD3. TCRdb supplies no J gene; here it was assigned by aligning the nucleotide sequence to germline. The V gene's germline CDR1 is TSWWSYY and CDR2 QGS. This CDR3 is built from 17 residues. Unmatched junction bases numbered 11, after V lost 2 bases and J lost 2 bases. CDR3 protein: CALGEGSWGVLTDKLIF. Here the CDR3 DNA reads TGTGCTCTTGGGGAAGGTTCCTGGGGGGTACTTACCGATAAACTCATCTTT.